This is a list of T cell receptor beta chains from one sample in a study of CD8+CD57+ T cells in acquired aplastic anemia. TCRdb re-analysed the reads in MiXCR, keeping a single row per CDR3 protein. The profile covers roughly 16,000 distinct CDR3 sequences, with 30% to 45% appearing a single time and roughly 85% taken by the ten largest. The sample was CD8+CD57+ T cells sorted from PBMCs. The source is a human donor with aplastic anemia. Each CDR3 is given with its conserved first and last residue.

TRBV15 | 15 | CATSRVVVGTGELFF
TRBV9 | 16 | CASSAAGGGGAETQYF
TRBV6-2/TRBV6-3 | 13 | CASRPHLNTEAFF
TRBV25-1 | 12 | CASSPYNSPLHF
TRBV20-1 | 15 | CSASKPGLESETQYF
TRBV29-1 | 11 | CSVDRGTEAFF
TRBV7-9 | 16 | CASSWTPGGPGETQYF
TRBV20-1 | 12 | CSARSGGQPQHF
TRBV20-1 | 13 | CSATYREPYEQYF
TRBV6-6 | 13 | CASVGGGLVEQFF
TRBV10-3 | 13 | CAISGTDFYEQYF
TRBV5-1 | 16 | CASSLGLAASTDTQYF
TRBV24-1 | 12 | CATSEGASEQYF
TRBV10-3 | 15 | CAISEVAGELGTQYF
TRBV24-1 | 14 | CATRGESSYNEQFF
TRBV29-1 | 16 | CSVEVGPQGSFYGYTF
TRBV25-1 | 15 | CTGSEIGGATYEQYF
TRBV2 | 14 | CASSETPTGVEQYF
TRBV12-3/TRBV12-4 | 14 | CASSKTGFTDTQYF
TRBV29-1 | 13 | CSEGTGGFDEQFF